These 21 T cell receptor beta chains share one sample of origin, sequenced in a study of breast tumors, draining lymph nodes, adjacent tissues. TCRdb reprocessed the multiplex PCR reads via MiXCR and lists one record per CDR3 protein. The table records more than 250,000 distinct CDR3 sequences, 30% to 35% of them present only once. Axillary draining lymph nodes of breast cancer patients supplied the node samples. Sample: axillary lymph node tissue. The receptor source for this set is a female donor with breast cancer. Some clones in this sample may be carry-over from other donors' samples.

This clonotype was observed many times. The rearrangement uses TRBV28 and TRBJ1-2, with unresolved D. From germline, CDR1 is MDHEN and CDR2 SYDVKM. V dropped 5 bases and J dropped 8 bases, with 9 bases sitting between them. The CDR3 contains 11 residues. The CDR3 coding sequence is TGTGCCAGCAGTGAAGAGATCGGCTACACCTTC. Residues: CASSEEIGYTF.

This chain links TRBV20-1 with TRBJ2-7, with 10 bases aligning to TRBD2. Germline V gives CDR1 DFQATT, CDR2 SNEGSKA (reference sequence). The CDR3 has 15 residues. The CDR3 region is CNGMPSGRQTYEQYF. CDR3 sequence (DNA): TGCAACGGCATGCCTAGCGGGAGACAAACCTACGAGCAGTACTTC.

Turning to this clonotype: This may stem from a read error, because a much larger clone lies one nucleotide away. The chain is built from TRBV20-1 and TRBJ2-2; D ambiguous. Trimming removed 6 bases at V and 3 bases at J, with 8 bases between. This CDR3 has 12 amino acids. Germline V gene lookup returns CDR1 DFQATT and CDR2 SNEGSKA (reference sequence). CDR3 in amino acids: CSAFKDTGELFF. The CDR3 DNA reads as TGCAGTGCATTTAAAGACACCGGGGAGCTGTTTTTT.

The chain recombines TRBV20-1 with TRBJ2-3; no clear D gene. The CDR3 is 8 residues long. The germline V gene has CDR1 DFQATT and CDR2 SNEGSKA (reference sequence). Deletions cut 2 bases from V and 12 bases from J, with 3 bases between. The CDR3 coding sequence is TGCAGTGCTAGAAGACAGTATTTT. Protein sequence: CSARRQYF.

In this sample, this clonotype turned up many times. This chain links TRBV5-4 with TRBJ2-7; 15 positions agree with TRBD2. The germline CDR1 and CDR2 sequences are SGHNT and YYREEE (reference sequence). Trimming cost V 3 bases and J 7 bases; bases outside gene matches: 11. The CDR3 runs 17 residues. Here the CDR3 DNA reads TGTGCCAGCAGCTCGGCCCTGGGACTAGCGGGAGGACAGGAGCAGTACTTC. Translated: CASSSALGLAGGQEQYF.

Notes on this clonotype: The junction does not match germline at one end; this may be a read error. The rearrangement joins TRBV5-5 to TRBJ2-5; TRBD2 matches at 11 bases. This CDR3 is 16 amino acids long. Germline CDR1 SGHKS, CDR2 YYEKEE (reference sequence). In DNA, the CDR3 is TGTGCCAGCAGCCGTACTAGCGGGAGAAGCGTAGAGACCCTGTACTTC. Its protein product is CASSRTSGRSVETLYF.

A note on this clonotype: It may be a read error: a sequence one base away is much more abundant. This chain's CDR3 is CTSSLLREDSYEQYF. As DNA, the CDR3 is TGTACCAGCAGCTTGTTACGGGAGGACTCCTACGAGCAGTACTTC. The chain joins TRBV5-6 to TRBJ2-7; 7 positions match TRBD2. The CDR3 sequence is 15 residues long. The germline V gene has CDR1 SGHDT and CDR2 YYEEEE.

Details on this clonotype: A much larger clone is a single base away; this may be a read error. The chain has TRBV6-5 and TRBJ2-2, with D perhaps TRBD2 (5 bases). Germline V gene data show CDR1 as MNHEY and CDR2 as SVGAGI. CDR3 length: 15 residues. V dropped 6 bases and J dropped 5 bases, with 16 bases sitting between them. The CDR3 reads CASSNAWEPTGELFF. DNA for the CDR3: TGTGCCAGCAGCAACGCATGGGAGCCGACCGGGGAGCTGTTTTTT.

This clonotype has ten or more counts. The chain links TRBV5-1 to TRBJ1-4, with D unresolved. Trimming took off 0 bases at V and 4 bases at J, with 7 bases between the two ends. Germline CDR1 SGHRS, CDR2 YFSETQ. This CDR3 is built from 14 residues. The CDR3 nucleotides are TGCGCCAGCAGCTTGGGGACGGTTAATGAAAAACTGTTTTTT. This codes for CASSLGTVNEKLFF. The full variable domain, with the rest looked up from reference TRBV5-1 and TRBJ1-4, is KAGVTQTPRYLIKTRGQQVTLSCSPISGHRSVSWYQQTPGQGLQFLFEYFSETQRNKGNFPGRFSGRQFSNSRSEMNVSTLELGDSALYLCASSLGTVNEKLFFGSGTQLSVL.

This clonotype was recorded many times. The gene calls are TRBV2 and TRBJ2-2; a weak D match, TRBD2 (6 bases). Looked up from germline, CDR1 is SNHLY and CDR2 is FYNNEI. V lost 4 bases to trimming and J lost 0 bases, with 12 bases between them. The CDR3 contains 16 residues. This CDR3 is CASSGSSATNTGELFF. CDR3 nucleotides: TGTGCCAGCAGTGGGTCTAGCGCAACGAACACCGGGGAGCTGTTTTTT.

This clonotype was found many times. This chain uses TRBV6-5 with TRBJ2-5, with a weak D call TRBD2 (5 bases). The CDR3 consists of 16 residues. Germline V gene lookup returns CDR1 MNHEY and CDR2 SVGAGI. The ends were cut back, 3 bases at V and 3 bases at J, with 17 bases in the middle. CDR3 in amino acids: CASSYGASGGKETQYF. The CDR3, as DNA: TGTGCCAGCAGTTATGGCGCTAGTGGAGGCAAAGAGACCCAGTACTTC.

This clonotype was counted ten times or more. The J gene is TRBJ2-5, the V gene TRBV9; 7 bases line up with TRBD1. This CDR3 has 15 residues. Germline V gene data show CDR1 as SGDLS and CDR2 as YYNGEE. Trimming removed 4 bases from V and 5 bases from J; junction bases left unmatched: 11. The chain's CDR3 is CASSPRQGVGETQYF. The CDR3 bases are TGTGCCAGCAGCCCCCGACAGGGTGTGGGCGAGACCCAGTACTTC.

This clonotype was found many times. This chain connects TRBV4-1 to TRBJ2-3; the D gene is possibly TRBD1 (6 bases). This CDR3 is 15 amino acids long. The germline gives CDR1 MGHRA, CDR2 YSYEKL. V lost 4 bases and J 0 bases, leaving 11 bases between the germline ends. The chain's CDR3 is CASSLGTTSTDTQYF. The CDR3 DNA is TGCGCCAGCAGCCTAGGGACAACTAGCACAGATACGCAGTATTTT.

This clonotype has a handful of counts. The gene calls are TRBV18 and TRBJ2-7, with D possibly TRBD2 on 5 matching bases. The CDR3 totals 14 residues. Germline CDR1 and CDR2: KGHSH and LQKENI. The V end was cut by 3 bases, the J end by 8 bases, with 17 bases between. CDR3 in DNA: TGTGCCAGCTCACCCCAAGGCGCGGGCGCCAAGCAGTACTTC. Protein sequence: CASSPQGAGAKQYF. The full variable domain, rest sourced from reference TRBV18 and TRBJ2-7, is NAGVMQNPRHLVRRRGQEARLRCSPMKGHSHVYWYRQLPEEGLKFMVYLQKENIIDESGMPKERFSAEFPKEGPSILRIQQVVRGDSAAYFCASSPQGAGAKQYFGPGTRLTVT.

For this clonotype: One base away lies a much larger clone, so this may be a sequencing read error. V is TRBV6-5 and J is TRBJ2-7; D possibly uses TRBD1 or TRBD2 (5 bases each). Germline-derived CDR1 and CDR2 are MNHEY and SVGAGI. V was trimmed by 6 bases and J by 6 bases, leaving 24 bases between them. There are 16 residues in the CDR3. The CDR3 spells CASRLGDPRAPGEQYF. CDR3 in DNA: TGTGCCAGCAGATTGGGGGATCCAAGGGCTCCGGGCGAGCAGTACTTC.

This clonotype was picked up many times. The gene calls are TRBV6-2 or TRBV6-3 and TRBJ2-1; D gene ambiguous. Germline lookup yields CDR1 MNHEY and CDR2 SVGEGT. The CDR3 is 15 amino acids. Trimming cost V 6 bases and J 0 bases, with 12 bases left between them. The DNA for the CDR3 is TGTGCCAGCAGGCCGGTGCTAAGCTCCTACAATGAGCAGTTCTTC. Its translation: CASRPVLSSYNEQFF.

This clonotype has at least ten counts. The V gene is TRBV7-2, the J gene TRBJ2-7, with D possibly being TRBD1 or TRBD2 (5 bases each). The ends were cut back, 5 bases at V and 0 bases at J, with 11 bases in the middle. This CDR3 has 14 residues. Germline-derived CDR1 and CDR2 are SGHTA and FQGNSA. CDR3 in amino acids: CASSRGGDSYEQYF. The CDR3 DNA reads as TGTGCCAGCAGCCGTGGGGGAGACTCCTACGAGCAGTACTTC.

In this sample, this clonotype turned up many times. This chain joins TRBV19 and TRBJ2-1; TRBD1 agrees at 8 bases. The CDR3 runs 13 residues. Unmatched junction bases numbered 5, after V lost 8 bases and J lost 5 bases. The germline CDR1 and CDR2 sequences are LNHDA and SQIVND (reference sequence). CDR3: CASSQDRDNEQFF. The DNA for the CDR3 is TGTGCCAGTTCCCAGGACAGGGACAATGAGCAGTTCTTC.

The gene calls are TRBV7-2 and TRBJ2-3; D possibly corresponds to TRBD2 (5 bases). Per the germline V gene, CDR1 is SGHTA and CDR2 is FQGNSA. The CDR3 has 14 residues. Here the CDR3 reads CARSDYPSTDTQYF. CDR3 nucleotide sequence: TGTGCTAGGAGCGACTACCCTAGCACAGATACGCAGTATTTT.

Many counts were recorded for this clonotype. V gene TRBV20-1 combines with J gene TRBJ2-1, with D hard to call. V was cut by 0 bases and J by 5 bases, with 8 bases left in between. Germline loops: CDR1 DFQATT, CDR2 SNEGSKA (reference sequence). The length of the CDR3 is 13 residues. The CDR3 coding sequence is TGCAGTGCTAGAGATCACCCCAACAATGAGCAGTTCTTC. Amino acids: CSARDHPNNEQFF.

J is TRBJ1-4 and V is TRBV19; a weak D match, TRBD1 (5 bases). The germline V gene encodes CDR1 LNHDA and CDR2 SQIVND (reference sequence). There are 18 residues in the CDR3. V was clipped by 5 bases and J by 0 bases, with 19 bases between them. CDR3 in DNA: TGTGCCAGTAGTCGGAGGGACTCTGGGGCAGCAACTAATGAAAAACTGTTTTTT. It translates to CASSRRDSGAATNEKLFF.